The 3 T cell receptor beta chains below come from one sample, sequenced in a study of T cell responses to AZD1222 COVID-19 vaccine. Here immunoSEQ multiplex PCR was the method, and the copy in TCRdb shows in-frame clones only, minus some. The sample has 130,000 or so clones, around 89% seen once. The source material was peripheral blood, sampled on day 0 of MenACWY control vaccination. The source of these receptors is an adult in good health.

This chain links TRBV5-5 with TRBJ2-1; maybe TRBD2 (5 bases). Germline loops: CDR1 SGHKS, CDR2 YYEKEE (reference sequence). V was shortened by 2 bases and J by 8 bases, with 14 bases between the two germline ends. The CDR3 totals 14 residues. CDR3: CASSFSLAAYEQFF. The CDR3 coding sequence is TGTGCCAGCAGCTTTTCTCTAGCCGCGTATGAGCAGTTCTTC.

V and J are TRBV18 and TRBJ2-2; TRBD2 agrees at 8 bases. The CDR3 consists of 16 residues. Germline values: CDR1 KGHSH, CDR2 LQKENI. Germline trimming cut 3 bases from V and 5 bases from J; bases unmatched to any gene: 8. Written as DNA, the CDR3 is TGTGCCAGCTCACCCCAGAGCGGGAGTACGACCGGGGAGCTGTTTTTT. Protein product: CASSPQSGSTTGELFF.

The chain combines TRBV4-1 with TRBJ2-3, with D unresolved. The CDR3 loop spans 12 amino acids. V was trimmed by 1 base and J by 7 bases, leaving 6 bases between them. Germline V CDR1 and CDR2: MGHRA, YSYEKL. The CDR3 region has the DNA TGCGCCAGCAGCCAAGTGTACAATACGCAGTATTTT. Residues: CASSQVYNTQYF.